A selection of T cell receptor beta chains follows, all from one sample in a study of OX40 agonist ivuxolimab in advanced cancers. The data were produced by immunoSEQ multiplex PCR, yet TCRdb's version contains in-frame clones alone and is incomplete. The table includes fewer than 110,000 clones, under 95% detected once. The material sequenced was CD4+ or CD8+ T cells sorted from blood, taken in a trial of the OX40 agonist ivuxolimab. These receptors all come from an adult with an advanced solid tumor such as melanoma, head and neck, liver or kidney cancer. The CDR3 runs from the conserved cysteine through the conserved F or W. The D gene is left open where the match is weak. Not every row has a clone size; where given, it reads once, few, many or a size class.

CDR3 protein	CDR3 DNA	V gene	J gene	D gene	clone size
CASSFVGMGTGELFF	TGTGCCAGCAGCTTCGTTGGGATGGGCACCGGGGAGCTGTTTTTT	TRBV7-3	TRBJ2-2	NA	NA
CASSSWGTGSYEQYF	TGTGCCAGCAGTTCCTGGGGGACAGGGTCCTACGAGCAGTACTTC	TRBV2	TRBJ2-7	TRBD1	NA
CASSNGAGGVYNEQFF	TGCGCCAGCAGTAATGGGGCGGGAGGTGTCTACAATGAGCAGTTCTTC	TRBV10-1	TRBJ2-1	TRBD2	NA
CASSSDQGLAGGNEQFF	TGTGCCAGCAGCTCCGACCAGGGACTAGCGGGAGGAAATGAGCAGTTCTTC	TRBV9	TRBJ2-1	TRBD2	NA
CASSLGSSLNYGYTF	TGTGCCAGCAGTTTAGGTAGCAGCCTTAACTATGGCTACACCTTC	TRBV28	TRBJ1-2	NA	NA
CASSLNRGDYGYTF	TGTGCCAGCAGCTTAAACAGGGGAGACTATGGCTACACCTTC	TRBV5-4	TRBJ1-2	TRBD1	NA
CASSQQRHSNQPQHF	TGTGCCAGCAGCCAACAGCGTCATAGCAATCAGCCCCAGCATTTT	TRBV2	TRBJ1-5	NA	NA
CASSIGWTSGSYEQYF	TGTGCCAGTAGTATAGGGTGGACTAGCGGTTCCTACGAGCAGTACTTC	TRBV19	TRBJ2-7	TRBD2	NA
CASQPNPPPYEQYF	TGTGCCAGCCAACCCAATCCCCCCCCCTACGAGCAGTACTTC	TRBV27	TRBJ2-7	NA	NA
CASSEGPGVTYEQYF	TGTGCCAGCAGTGAAGGGCCGGGAGTCACCTACGAGCAGTACTTC	TRBV2	TRBJ2-7	NA	NA
CASSLVREGLNEQFF	TGTGCCAGCAGCTTAGTGCGGGAGGGCCTGAATGAGCAGTTCTTC	TRBV7-2	TRBJ2-1	TRBD2	NA
CASSTSLVTGELFF	TGTGCCAGCAGCACGTCACTAGTCACCGGGGAGCTGTTTTTT	TRBV7-3	TRBJ2-2	NA	NA
CSGAGQQNTEAFF	TGCAGCGGGGCGGGACAGCAGAACACTGAAGCTTTCTTT	TRBV29-1	TRBJ1-1	TRBD1	NA
CASSWVDNQPQHF	TGTGCCAGCAGTTGGGTGGACAATCAGCCCCAGCATTTT	TRBV28	TRBJ1-5	NA	NA
CASSPAPGQGFGVYEQYF	TGTGCCAGCTCACCGGCACCGGGACAGGGTTTCGGGGTCTACGAGCAGTACTTC	TRBV18	TRBJ2-7	TRBD1	few
CASSLGATGANEQYF	TGCGCCAGCAGCTTGGGGGCGACAGGGGCGAACGAGCAGTACTTC	TRBV5-1	TRBJ2-7	TRBD1	few
CASSYWDRGSREQYF	TGCGCCAGCAGCTATTGGGACAGGGGGTCGCGGGAGCAGTACTTC	TRBV5-1	TRBJ2-7	TRBD1	once
CAISESTDTQYF	TGTGCCATCAGTGAGTCGACAGATACGCAGTATTTT	TRBV10-3	TRBJ2-3	NA	few
CASSIIIAKNIQYF	TGTGCCAGTAGTATCATAATAGCCAAAAACATTCAGTACTTC	TRBV19	TRBJ2-4	NA	NA
CASKDGLTNEKLFF	TGTGCCAGCAAGGATGGACTAACTAATGAAAAACTGTTTTTT	TRBV6-1	TRBJ1-4	NA	NA
CASSIPPTEAFF	TGTGCCAGTAGTATTCCCCCTACTGAAGCTTTCTTT	TRBV19	TRBJ1-1	NA	NA
CASSRYLGHHYGYTF	TGTGCCAGCAGTCGTTACCTAGGACACCACTATGGCTACACCTTC	TRBV28	TRBJ1-2	NA	NA
CASSQVAGGPQYF	TGTGCCAGCAGCCAAGTTGCGGGAGGGCCCCAGTACTTC	TRBV14	TRBJ2-7	TRBD2	NA
CASRDDLTGGNTEAFF	TGTGCCAGCAGGGACGACCTGACAGGGGGGAACACTGAAGCTTTCTTT	TRBV6-6	TRBJ1-1	TRBD1	NA
CASSPGGPRETQYF	TGTGCCAGCAGCCCCGGGGGACCTCGAGAGACCCAGTACTTC	TRBV5-6	TRBJ2-5	NA	NA
CASSDRAGTGGAGANVLTF	TGTGCCAGCAGCGACCGGGCTGGGACAGGGGGCGCTGGGGCCAACGTCCTGACTTTC	TRBV6-4	TRBJ2-6	TRBD1	NA
CATSVRYTEAFF	TGTGCCACCAGCGTACGGTACACTGAAGCTTTCTTT	TRBV15	TRBJ1-1	NA	NA
CASSQGAGGRTF	TGTGCCAGCAGCCAGGGGGCAGGGGGCAGGACCTTC	TRBV11-2	TRBJ1-2	TRBD1	NA
CASSVSDSYEQYF	TGTGCCAGCAGCGTATCAGACTCCTACGAGCAGTACTTC	TRBV9	TRBJ2-7	NA	NA
CAWTPPGTHPRGQPQHF	TGTGCCTGGACCCCGCCCGGGACACACCCGAGGGGCCAGCCCCAGCATTTT	TRBV30	TRBJ1-5	NA	NA
CASSRQGRATNEKLFF	TGTGCCAGCAGTCGACAGGGTCGGGCGACTAATGAAAAACTGTTTTTT	TRBV27	TRBJ1-4	TRBD1	NA
CASSPPDGNTIYF	TGTGCCAGCTCACCACCGGATGGAAACACCATATATTTT	TRBV18	TRBJ1-3	NA	NA
CASSGDGRGQIYNEQFF	TGTGCCAGCAGTGGGGATGGTAGGGGACAGATTTACAATGAGCAGTTCTTC	TRBV6-1	TRBJ2-1	TRBD1	NA
CASSYGQGGETQYF	TGTGCCAGCAGTTATGGACAGGGTGGAGAGACCCAGTACTTC	TRBV6-5	TRBJ2-5	TRBD1	NA
CASTHRREPGGREQFF	TGTGCCAGTACCCACCGTCGAGAGCCGGGAGGGCGTGAGCAGTTCTTC	TRBV19	TRBJ2-1	TRBD2	NA
CASSWGRGAGTEAFF	TGTGCCAGCAGCTGGGGACGGGGGGCAGGCACTGAAGCTTTCTTT	TRBV7-9	TRBJ1-1	NA	NA
CASSWGTGVATNEKLFF	TGTGCCAGCAGTTGGGGGACAGGAGTTGCAACTAATGAAAAACTGTTTTTT	TRBV28	TRBJ1-4	TRBD1	NA
CASSLFGGGTEAFF	TGTGCCAGCAGTTTATTTGGAGGGGGCACTGAAGCTTTCTTT	TRBV28	TRBJ1-1	NA	once
CASSPGVLANQPQHF	TGTGCCAGCTCACCTGGAGTACTTGCTAATCAGCCCCAGCATTTT	TRBV18	TRBJ1-5	NA	NA
CASSPPYAGNTEAFF	TGTGCCAGCTCACCACCGTACGCGGGCAACACTGAAGCTTTCTTT	TRBV18	TRBJ1-1	NA	NA
CASFSGEGTGELFF	TGTGCCAGCTTTAGCGGAGAGGGGACCGGGGAGCTGTTTTTT	TRBV19	TRBJ2-2	NA	NA
CASSPGGSSTEAFF	TGTGCCAGCAGTCCAGGGGGCTCAAGCACTGAAGCTTTCTTT	TRBV28	TRBJ1-1	TRBD1	NA
CASSFVSGRAGGELFF	TGTGCCAGCAGTTTTGTTAGCGGGAGGGCCGGCGGGGAGCTGTTTTTT	TRBV28	TRBJ2-2	TRBD2	NA
CACDSRSSYNEQFF	TGTGCTTGCGACTCCCGGAGCTCCTACAATGAGCAGTTCTTC	TRBV30	TRBJ2-1	NA	NA
CASSLIQGLGTEAFF	TGTGCCAGCAGCTTGATCCAGGGGCTGGGCACTGAAGCTTTCTTT	TRBV5-4	TRBJ1-1	NA	NA
CASSVEGLAAYEQYF	TGTGCCAGCAGCGTAGAAGGACTAGCGGCCTACGAGCAGTACTTC	TRBV9	TRBJ2-7	TRBD2	few
CASSMTGGNQPQHF	TGTGCCAGTAGTATGACAGGGGGGAATCAGCCCCAGCATTTT	TRBV19	TRBJ1-5	TRBD1	NA
CASAPLAGEGGQFF	TGCGCCAGCGCTCCCCTAGCGGGAGAAGGGGGACAGTTCTTC	TRBV5-1	TRBJ2-1	TRBD2	NA
CASSSGRWETQYF	TGTGCCAGCAGTTCGGGGCGCTGGGAGACCCAGTACTTC	TRBV28	TRBJ2-5	NA	NA
CASSFSPDRGLGEQYF	TGTGCCAGCAGTTTCTCACCCGACAGGGGGCTGGGGGAGCAGTACTTC	TRBV28	TRBJ2-7	TRBD1	NA
CASSSRSGSYNEQFF	TGTGCCAGCAGCTCCCGTAGCGGGTCCTACAATGAGCAGTTCTTC	TRBV5-4	TRBJ2-1	TRBD2	NA
CASSVRQGASQDGYTF	TGTGCCAGCAGCGTCCGTCAGGGGGCAAGTCAGGATGGCTACACCTTC	TRBV9	TRBJ1-2	TRBD1	NA